What follows are 6 T cell receptor beta chains derived from one specimen sequenced in a study of vaccination effects on CD4 cells after COVID-19. These receptors have no known antigen. The table came from immunoSEQ multiplex PCR; TCRdb's copy has only in-frame clones and leaves some out. The sample yields some 63,000 clones, under 85% seen once. The culture ran for nine to eleven days, and then CD4+ T cells were isolated. The sequences come from CD4+ T cells from PBMCs cultured without peptide, collected before COVID-19 vaccination. All receptors come from a human donor who had a prior SARS-CoV-2 infection.

The gene calls are TRBV12-3 or TRBV12-4 and TRBJ2-4; D unresolved. The CDR3 is made up of 13 amino acids. The V end was cut by 5 bases, the J end by 7 bases, with 12 bases between. CDR3 DNA: TGTGCCAGCAGTCCACCCAATCTTAACATTCAGTACTTC. Amino acids: CASSPPNLNIQYF.

The chain uses TRBV2 and TRBJ1-5; unclear D gene. CDR1 and CDR2 from the germline V gene are SNHLY and FYNNEI. This CDR3 is 12 amino acids long. The germline V and J ends were trimmed by 6 bases and 0 bases, with 3 bases remaining between them. DNA of the CDR3: TGTGCCAGCAGGTATAGCAATCAGCCCCAGCATTTT. It specifies CASRYSNQPQHF.

The chain links TRBV29-1 to TRBJ1-5, with 12 bases matching TRBD1. V was clipped by 6 bases and J by 9 bases; unmatched bases: 12. The CDR3 sequence is 15 residues long. The germline CDR1 and CDR2 sequences are SQVTM and ANQGSEA. CDR3 nucleotides: TGCAGCGTCCAGTCCCGGGACAGGGGGCTTCGGCCCCAGCATTTT. It specifies CSVQSRDRGLRPQHF.

The chain uses TRBV2 and TRBJ1-5, with D possibly matching TRBD1 (5 bases). Trimming pared 6 bases from V and 7 bases from J, leaving 10 bases between. The CDR3 spans 12 residues. Germline CDR1 is SNHLY and CDR2 is FYNNEI. CDR3 residues: CASSDRSQPQHF. The DNA of the CDR3 is TGTGCCAGCAGCGACAGATCACAGCCCCAGCATTTT.

This clone was seen a handful of times. This rearrangement joins TRBV6-2 or TRBV6-3 to TRBJ2-7; D unclear. V was pared by 2 bases and J by 2 bases, with 25 bases between. Germline V lookup: CDR1 MNHEY, CDR2 SVGEGT. The CDR3 is 19 amino acids. CDR3 amino acids: CASSYGVLGIGSKAYEQYF. CDR3 nucleotide sequence: TGTGCCAGCAGTTACGGAGTTTTGGGGATCGGGTCTAAAGCCTACGAGCAGTACTTC.

The chain carries TRBV4-1 and TRBJ1-2; D gene uncertain. The CDR3 contains 16 residues. The germline V gene encodes CDR1 MGHRA and CDR2 YSYEKL. V was clipped by 0 bases and J by 5 bases, with 16 bases between them. This CDR3 is CASSQDSNGEGYGYTF. The DNA of the CDR3 is TGCGCCAGCAGCCAAGATTCGAATGGGGAAGGGTATGGCTACACCTTC.